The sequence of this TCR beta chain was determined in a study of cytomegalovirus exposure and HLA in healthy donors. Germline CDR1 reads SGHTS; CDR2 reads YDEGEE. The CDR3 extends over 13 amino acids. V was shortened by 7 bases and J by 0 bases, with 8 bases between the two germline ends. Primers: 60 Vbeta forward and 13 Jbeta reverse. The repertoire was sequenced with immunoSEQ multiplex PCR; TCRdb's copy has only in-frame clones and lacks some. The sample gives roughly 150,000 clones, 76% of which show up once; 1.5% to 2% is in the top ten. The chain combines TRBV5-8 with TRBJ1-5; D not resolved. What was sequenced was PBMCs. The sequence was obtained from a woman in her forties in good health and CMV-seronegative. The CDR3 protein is CASLEGSNQPQHF. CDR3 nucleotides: TGTGCCAGCCTAGAGGGTAGCAATCAGCCCCAGCATTTT.